The clone carrying this T cell receptor (beta chain) occurred many times. This CDR3 is 16 amino acids long. Germline CDR1 MNHNS, CDR2 SASEGT. Trimming left V 1 base short and J 3 bases short, with 14 bases between. This sample was taken from a study of immune characterization of retroperitoneal liposarcoma. TCRdb reprocessed the PCR reads via MiXCR and lists one record per CDR3 protein. The sample contains 6,500 to 7,000 distinct CDR3 sequences, around 28% of which appear only once. The genes are TRBV6-1 and TRBJ2-3; D is perhaps TRBD1 or TRBD2 (5 bases each). This receptor was obtained from a male donor with retroperitoneal liposarcoma. What was sequenced was blood. This CDR3 reads CASSEGMGDGTDTQYF. CDR3 DNA sequence: TGTGCCAGCAGTGAAGGGATGGGGGATGGTACAGATACGCAGTATTTT.